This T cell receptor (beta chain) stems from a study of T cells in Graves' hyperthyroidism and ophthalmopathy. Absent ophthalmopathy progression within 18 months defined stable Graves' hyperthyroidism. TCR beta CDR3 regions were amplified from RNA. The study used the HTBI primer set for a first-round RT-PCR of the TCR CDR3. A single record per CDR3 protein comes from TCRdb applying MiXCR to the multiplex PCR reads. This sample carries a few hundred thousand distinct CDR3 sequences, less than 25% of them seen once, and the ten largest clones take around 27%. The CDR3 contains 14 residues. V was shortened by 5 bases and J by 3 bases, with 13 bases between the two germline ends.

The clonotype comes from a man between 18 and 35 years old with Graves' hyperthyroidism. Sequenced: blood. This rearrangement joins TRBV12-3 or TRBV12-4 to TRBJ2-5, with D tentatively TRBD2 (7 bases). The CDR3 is CASSPGGLKETQYF. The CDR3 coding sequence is TGTGCCAGCAGTCCGGGGGGCCTGAAAGAGACCCAGTACTTC.